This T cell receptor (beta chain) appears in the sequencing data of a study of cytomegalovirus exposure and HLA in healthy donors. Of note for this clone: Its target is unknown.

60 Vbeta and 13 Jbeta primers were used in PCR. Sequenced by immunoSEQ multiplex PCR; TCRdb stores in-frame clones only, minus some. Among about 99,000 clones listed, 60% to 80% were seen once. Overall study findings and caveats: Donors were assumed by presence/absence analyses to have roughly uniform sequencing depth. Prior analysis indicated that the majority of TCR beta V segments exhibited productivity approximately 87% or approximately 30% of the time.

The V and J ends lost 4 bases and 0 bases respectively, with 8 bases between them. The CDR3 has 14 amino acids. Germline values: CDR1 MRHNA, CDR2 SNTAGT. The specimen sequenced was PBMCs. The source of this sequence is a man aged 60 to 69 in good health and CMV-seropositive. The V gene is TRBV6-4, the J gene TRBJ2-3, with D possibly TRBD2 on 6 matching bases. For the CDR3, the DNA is TGTGCCAGCAGTGCGGGACTGAGCACAGATACGCAGTATTTT. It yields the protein CASSAGLSTDTQYF.